This T cell receptor (beta chain) was retrieved from a study of blood T cell repertoires in COVID-19. Whole-study context: T cells, B-cell-depleted T cells, or PBMCs supplied cDNA or gDNA.

Participant-reported clinical history was the basis for cohort assignment. Source study methods: By means of reference gene primer amplification, nucleated cell counts were estimated. Libraries were prepared by immunoSEQ multiplex PCR; TCRdb keeps only in-frame clonotypes and omits some of them. That table is the source of V, J and clone size, and D and trimming were worked out from the DNA. This sample has around 160,000 clones, with over 80% found just once. The receptor was derived from a woman aged 45-60 years who had been exposed to COVID-19. The sample comprised PBMCs or T cells enriched from blood (not recorded which).

The CDR3 sequence: CASSSLNLDTGELFF. In DNA, the CDR3 is TGCGCCAGCAGCTCTCTAAATTTGGACACCGGGGAGCTGTTTTTT. The chain carries TRBV5-1 and TRBJ2-2; unclear D gene. The CDR3 sequence is 15 residues long. From germline, CDR1 is SGHRS and CDR2 YFSETQ. The V gene lost 3 bases and the J gene lost 3 bases, with 12 bases spanning the gap.